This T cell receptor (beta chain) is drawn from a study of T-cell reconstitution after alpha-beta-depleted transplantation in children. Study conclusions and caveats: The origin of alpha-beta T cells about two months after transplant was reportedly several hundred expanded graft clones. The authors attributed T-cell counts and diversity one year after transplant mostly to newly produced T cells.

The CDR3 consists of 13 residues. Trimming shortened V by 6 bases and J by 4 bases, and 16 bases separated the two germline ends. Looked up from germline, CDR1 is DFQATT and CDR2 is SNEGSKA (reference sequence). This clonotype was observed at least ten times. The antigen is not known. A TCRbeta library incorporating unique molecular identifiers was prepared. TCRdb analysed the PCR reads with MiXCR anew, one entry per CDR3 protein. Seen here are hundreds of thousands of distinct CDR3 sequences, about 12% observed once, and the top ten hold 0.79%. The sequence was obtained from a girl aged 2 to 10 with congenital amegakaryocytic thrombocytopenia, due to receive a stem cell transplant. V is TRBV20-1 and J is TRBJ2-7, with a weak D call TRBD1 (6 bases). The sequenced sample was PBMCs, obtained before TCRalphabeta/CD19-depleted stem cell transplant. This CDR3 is CSARGSSSYEQYF. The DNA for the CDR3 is TGCAGTGCCAGGGGCAGCTCTTCTTACGAGCAGTACTTC.